These T cell receptor beta chains were read from a single sample in a study of T cells in Graves' hyperthyroidism and ophthalmopathy. TCRdb reprocessed the multiplex PCR reads via MiXCR and lists one record per CDR3 protein. The top ten clones hold 11% to 15% of a sample with around 440,000 distinct CDR3 sequences, 15% to 19% of them seen once. Sequencing was done on a sample of blood. These receptors were taken from a woman aged 18 to 35 with Graves' hyperthyroidism. CDR3s include the opening cysteine and the closing phenylalanine or tryptophan. The order of the fields is J gene, V gene, clone size, D gene, CDR3 protein, CDR3 DNA. The D gene is left open where the match is weak. Rows give clone size only sometimes, using once, few, many, or a class for an expanded clone.

>TRBJ1-1|TRBV10-3|-|TRBD1
CAIVRGGPESEAFF
TGTGCCATCGTTAGAGGGGGCCCGGAGTCTGAAGCTTTCTTT
>TRBJ1-4|TRBV7-9|few|-
CASSDRPGLLDEKLFF
TGTGCCAGCAGCGACAGGCCGGGACTCCTAGATGAAAAACTGTTTTTT
>TRBJ1-1|TRBV6-1|many|TRBD1
CASSVGQHTEAFF
TGTGCCAGCAGTGTGGGACAGCACACTGAAGCTTTCTTT
>TRBJ1-1|TRBV30|once|TRBD1
CAWSVLWAGGTEAFF
TGTGCCTGGAGTGTACTATGGGCAGGGGGCACTGAAGCTTTCTTT
>TRBJ1-6|TRBV4-1|few|TRBD1
CASSWDRGPQSPLHF
TGCGCCAGCAGCTGGGACAGGGGGCCCCAATCACCCCTCCACTTT
>TRBJ2-2|TRBV4-3|many|TRBD1
CASSQVGRGRNTGELFF
TGCGCCAGCAGCCAAGTGGGCAGGGGGCGCAACACCGGGGAGCTGTTTTTT
>TRBJ2-5|TRBV12-3/TRBV12-4|-|TRBD2
CASSPESGGETQYF
TGTGCCAGCAGTCCAGAGAGCGGGGGAGAGACCCAGTACTTC
>TRBJ2-7|TRBV12-3/TRBV12-4|many|TRBD2
CASSSVTSGSYEQYF
TGTGCCAGCAGTTCGGTTACTAGCGGGAGTTACGAGCAGTACTTC
>TRBJ1-1|TRBV5-6|many|-
CASSAGRAVNTEAFF
TGTGCCAGCAGCGCGGGACGGGCTGTGAACACTGAAGCTTTCTTT
>TRBJ1-1|TRBV6-2/TRBV6-3|few|-
CASSTTWRTEAFF
TGTGCCAGCAGTACAACATGGCGCACTGAAGCTTTCTTT
>TRBJ1-1|TRBV7-8|-|-
CASSLAGGQAFF
TGTGCCAGCAGCTTAGCAGGAGGGCAAGCTTTCTTT
>TRBJ2-4|TRBV12-3/TRBV12-4|-|-
CASSFSPENIQYF
TGTGCCAGCAGTTTTTCCCCCGAAAACATTCAGTACTTC
>TRBJ2-7|TRBV6-1|-|-
CASSDPQNRVTYEQYF
TGTGCCAGCAGTGACCCCCAGAACAGGGTTACCTACGAGCAGTACTTC
>TRBJ2-2|TRBV28|many|-
CASSRTGTGELFF
TGTGCCAGCAGTAGAACAGGGACCGGGGAGCTGTTTTTT
>TRBJ2-3|TRBV15|-|TRBD2
CATILAGGDTQYF
TGTGCCACCATACTAGCGGGGGGAGATACGCAGTATTTT
>TRBJ2-2|TRBV10-3|few|TRBD1
CAIRGQGDTGELFF
TGTGCCATCAGGGGACAGGGAGACACCGGGGAGCTGTTTTTT
>TRBJ1-1|TRBV3-1|many|-
CASSHRQLNTEAFF
TGTGCCAGCAGCCATCGACAGCTGAACACTGAAGCTTTCTTT
>TRBJ2-7|TRBV20-1|few|TRBD2
CSASIPPSGRAVEQYF
TGCAGTGCTAGTATTCCCCCGAGCGGGAGGGCTGTCGAGCAGTACTTC
>TRBJ2-7|TRBV12-3/TRBV12-4|many|-
CASSLTDYEQYF
TGTGCCAGCAGTTTGACTGACTACGAGCAGTACTTC